This T cell receptor (beta chain) derives from a study of shared clonotypes between healthy human individuals (dated by TCRdb to the early 2020s). At the level of the whole study: The cohort included a few men and a couple of women between 18 and 49 years of age. Per donor, three plates each were used for CD4 naive and CD4 memory, two for CD8 naive, and one for CD8 memory. To estimate repertoire size and how much clonotype sharing occurs between individuals, the study deeply sequenced the blood TCR repertoires of several healthy adults. To increase sequencing depth and limit assay-specific biases, TCR repertoire library preparation and sequencing were carried out by different laboratories using diverse techniques. Per donor, leukapheresis produced somewhere between about 0.85 and 9.5 billion PBMCs. Study-wide conclusions, independent of this receptor: Incomplete sequencing was indicated by rarefaction of sorted-subset datasets, despite the large sequencing depth. Clonotypes shared by all four sorted-subset donors showed higher generation probabilities than non-shared clonotypes. When four donors were compared, the shared fraction of clonotypes was approximately 5% for naive CD4, more than 3% for naive CD8, 2.3% for memory CD4, and approximately 0.4% for memory CD8. Sampling was limited to blood, and TCR repertoires in tissue likely differ from TCR repertoires in blood. Because the study included a small number of donors, the genetic and exposure-history diversity represented was limited. Pairwise subsampling indicated that sequencing depth was expected to affect the degree of clonotype sharing among donors. Larger estimated clonotype richness was generally found for naive subsets than for memory subsets.

Using the deep immunoSEQ assay, TCR CDR3 regions were amplified from genomic DNA by multiplex PCR. Genomic DNA extracted from each cell subset was distributed evenly over all wells of several immunoSEQ 96-well plates, and each plate served as one replicate. For sorted subsets, 150 to 200 ng genomic DNA, equal to about 30,000 T cell genomes, was loaded into each replicate PCR. The purified libraries were quantified using a Qubit 3.0 fluorometer, sized with a Bioanalyzer 2100, and then quantified again using the KAPA Library Quantification kit. Every immunoSEQ 96-well plate was sequenced on a separate single-read 150-cycle Illumina NextSeq 550 flow cell. Concerning the study's data processing: Because only junctional sequences without quality scores were contained in the immunoSEQ output, filtering matching that applied to full-length reads could not be performed. Sequences were annotated with PyIR, a Python wrapper for IgBLAST v1.9, using IMGT germline references to assign V/J genes and CDR3. Reads with weak V/J assignments (E-value above 1e-6), missing CDR3, stop codons, out-of-frame junctions, or ambiguous translated residues were removed. V3J clonotypes were defined as sequences sharing an identical inferred V gene, J gene, and CDR3 amino acid sequence. The percentage overlap between two repertoires was calculated by dividing the number of shared unique clonotypes by the size of the smaller repertoire. Richness of each repertoire was evaluated using RTK rarefaction, the Chao1 estimator, and Recon v2.1 estimates of unobserved clonotypes. For all TCRbeta clonotypes obtained by the gDNA method from a few donors, generation probabilities were computed with OLGA. The source is immuneACCESS, and TCRdb retained only in-frame sequences with V and J called. Part of the clones is not carried over; for the studies checked, unresolved V genes explain less than half of this, and the remainder is unexplained. V, J and clone size derive from that table, while D and trimming were established from the DNA sequence. For this sample there are roughly 1 million clones; 75% to 85% appear just once. The ten largest clonotypes hold about 0.52% of the sample.

Donors were healthy HIV-negative adults with no recently reported acute infections or vaccinations. Every donor was a Caucasian adult residing in Nashville, Tennessee, USA. Magnetic negative selection was used to enrich CD4+ T cells, after which naive cells were positively selected on CD45RA and the negative fraction became the memory subset. After blood collection by leukapheresis, PBMCs were isolated using Ficoll-Histopaque density gradient centrifugation and then cryopreserved in the vapor phase of liquid nitrogen. Analytical flow cytometry was used to check the purity and quantity of each magnetically sorted T cell population. Genomic DNA was isolated from every sorted fraction and measured by UV absorbance on a Nanodrop 2000c. Concerning this clone itself: Its target antigen remains unknown. The sample holds no much larger clone one base away, and base qualities are not on file. The same CDR3 can be traced to other DNA sequences in this sample.

The receptor comes from a man aged 18 to 35 in good health. Some clones in this sample may be carry-over from other donors' samples. Material: memory CD4+ T cells from PBMCs. According to the study, the label for this sample's cell subset or site signals: CD45RA-negative fraction.

The CDR3 protein: CASSTDRFSNQPQHF. The nucleotide sequence is TGTGCCAGTAGCACGGACAGGTTTAGCAATCAGCCCCAGCATTTT. Rearrangement joined TRBV19 to TRBJ1-5, and TRBD1 aligns with 7 junction nucleotides. V is pruned by 6 bases and J by 0 bases, leaving 5 bases of the junction without a gene match. The germline V gene (reference sequence) specifies LNHDA as CDR1 and SQIVND as CDR2. The CDR3, cysteine through phenylalanine, is 15 amino acids long. The only DNA kept is the CDR3, 45 bases in frame from the first base.